This TCR beta chain was identified during a study of CXCR3-negative and CXCR3-positive naive CD8 T cells. The study's findings and limits: The TRBV-TRBJ usage of naive CXCR3-negative and CXCR3-positive cells was similar, but that of memory cells differed. Both naive subsets carried similar amounts of surface CD5, so TCR strength was inferred from TRB CDR3 properties.

Researchers prepared the TRB cDNA libraries using 5' RACE with UMI labels. TCRdb reanalyzed the 5' RACE reads, giving one entry per CDR3 protein sequence and no DNA. The sample's table shows about 56,000 distinct CDR3 sequences. A word on this clonotype: What it recognizes is unknown.

The source is a human donor in good health. Some clones in this sample may be carry-over from other donors' samples. The source material was memory CD8+ T cells from blood.

This CDR3 reads CASSDVGMGTDTQYF. The chain is built from TRBV6-4 and TRBJ2-3. The CDR3 has 15 residues. Germline CDR1 MRHNA, CDR2 SNTAGT.